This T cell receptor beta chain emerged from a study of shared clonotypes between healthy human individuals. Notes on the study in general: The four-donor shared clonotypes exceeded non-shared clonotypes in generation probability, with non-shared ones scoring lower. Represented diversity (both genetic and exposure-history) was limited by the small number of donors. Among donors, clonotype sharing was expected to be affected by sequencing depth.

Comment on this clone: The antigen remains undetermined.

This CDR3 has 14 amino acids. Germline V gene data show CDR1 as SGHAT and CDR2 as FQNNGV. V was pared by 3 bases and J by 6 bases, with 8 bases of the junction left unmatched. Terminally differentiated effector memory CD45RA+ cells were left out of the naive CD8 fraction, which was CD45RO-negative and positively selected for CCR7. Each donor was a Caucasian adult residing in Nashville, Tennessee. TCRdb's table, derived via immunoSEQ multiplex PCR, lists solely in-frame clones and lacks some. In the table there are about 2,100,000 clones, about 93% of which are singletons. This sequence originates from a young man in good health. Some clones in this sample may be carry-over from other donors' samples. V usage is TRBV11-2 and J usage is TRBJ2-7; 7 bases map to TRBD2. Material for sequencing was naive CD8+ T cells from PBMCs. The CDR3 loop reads CASSFLAEGVEQYF. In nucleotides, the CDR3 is TGTGCCAGCAGCTTCCTAGCGGAGGGAGTCGAGCAGTACTTC.